The rows below give T cell receptor beta chains drawn from one sample of a study of CD8 T cells in ankylosing spondylitis. TCRdb ran MiXCR on the 5' RACE reads and lists one entry per CDR3 protein. Of about 130,000 distinct CDR3 sequences in the sample, roughly 8.8% were seen once. The specimen sequenced was blood, either unsorted or a sorted T cell fraction (not recorded which). These receptors were obtained from a male donor with ankylosing spondylitis or in good health (not recorded which). Each CDR3 is given with its conserved first and last residue. D genes are given only for firm matches. The size of a clone is reported for some rows only, either as once, few or many, or as a class for expanded clones.

V gene	D gene	J gene	clone size	CDR3 protein	CDR3 DNA
TRBV9	NA	TRBJ1-1	NA	CASSASGESTEAFF	TGTGCCAGCAGCGCATCAGGGGAGAGCACTGAAGCTTTCTTT
TRBV4-2	TRBD2	TRBJ2-7	many	CASSQGASGKTYEQYF	TGTGCCAGCAGCCAAGGTGCTAGCGGGAAAACCTACGAGCAGTACTTC
TRBV21-1	NA	TRBJ2-1	many	CASSKLSLGQDSYNEQFF	TGTGCCAGCAGCAAACTCTCCCTAGGGCAGGACTCCTACAATGAGCAGTTCTTC
TRBV27	NA	TRBJ2-7	many	CASSGRLGSRSYEQYF	TGTGCCAGTTCGGGACGTCTCGGTTCGCGCTCCTACGAGCAGTACTTC
TRBV7-2	NA	TRBJ1-2	NA	CASSLVRGEYGYTF	TGTGCCAGCAGCTTAGTGAGGGGAGAGTATGGCTACACCTTC
TRBV27	NA	TRBJ2-1	few	CASSLLQGFVDNEQFF	TGTGCCAGCAGTTTACTGCAGGGGTTTGTAGACAATGAGCAGTTCTTC
TRBV18	NA	TRBJ2-3	NA	CASSPQRNTDTQYF	TGTGCCAGCTCACCACAGCGGAACACAGATACGCAGTATTTT
TRBV28	TRBD2	TRBJ2-7	few	CASSSVSREGTYEQYF	TGTGCCAGCAGTTCCGTCTCGCGGGAGGGAACCTACGAGCAGTACTTC
TRBV3-1	NA	TRBJ2-5	many	CASSQDTETQYF	TGTGCCAGCAGCCAAGATACGGAGACCCAGTACTTC
TRBV5-1	NA	TRBJ2-4	many	CASSLAGEVVHIQYF	TGCGCCAGCAGCTTGGCAGGGGAGGTTGTGCACATTCAGTACTTC
TRBV29-1	TRBD1	TRBJ1-2	many	CSVEGDRDDGYTF	TGCAGCGTTGAAGGGGACAGGGACGATGGCTACACCTTC
TRBV12-3/TRBV12-4	TRBD2	TRBJ2-3	NA	CASSNLAATDTQYF	TGTGCCAGCAGCAACCTAGCGGCCACAGATACGCAGTATTTT
TRBV7-3	NA	TRBJ2-1	many	CASSPSHYNEQFF	TGTGCCAGCAGCCCCTCCCACTACAATGAGCAGTTCTTC
TRBV7-2	NA	TRBJ2-7	many	CASSLGLLRDYYEQYF	TGTGCCAGCAGCTTAGGACTTTTGCGGGATTACTACGAGCAGTACTTC
TRBV6-2/TRBV6-3	NA	TRBJ2-1	many	CASSLRLEYNEQFF	TGTGCCAGCAGTCTACGACTAGAGTACAATGAGCAGTTCTTC
TRBV7-9	TRBD2	TRBJ2-1	NA	CASSSWGGSSFNEQFF	TGTGCCAGCAGCAGTTGGGGCGGGAGTTCATTCAATGAGCAGTTCTTC
TRBV20-1	TRBD1	TRBJ2-4	NA	CSARTPGTGKNIQYF	TGCAGTGCTCGTACTCCCGGGACAGGGAAAAACATTCAGTACTTC
TRBV24-1	TRBD1	TRBJ2-7	many	CATSDTGTGLDEQYF	TGTGCCACCAGTGATACCGGGACAGGGCTTGACGAGCAGTACTTC
TRBV20-1	TRBD1	TRBJ2-1	many	CSARDAGTGLNEQFF	TGCAGTGCTAGAGATGCCGGGACAGGGCTGAATGAGCAGTTCTTC
TRBV6-5	TRBD1	TRBJ1-4	many	CASSLTGNGDEKLFF	TGTGCCAGCAGTTTGACAGGGAATGGCGATGAAAAACTGTTTTTT
TRBV6-2/TRBV6-3	TRBD1	TRBJ1-5	many	CASSGQGVSNQPQHF	TGTGCCAGCAGTGGACAGGGAGTGAGCAATCAGCCCCAGCATTTT
TRBV5-1	NA	TRBJ2-1	many	CASSLEAGTTEQFF	TGCGCCAGCAGCTTGGAGGCAGGAACAACTGAGCAGTTCTTC
TRBV6-5	TRBD2	TRBJ2-3	many	CASSTPLAVTDTQYF	TGTGCCAGCAGTACTCCTCTAGCGGTCACAGATACGCAGTATTTT